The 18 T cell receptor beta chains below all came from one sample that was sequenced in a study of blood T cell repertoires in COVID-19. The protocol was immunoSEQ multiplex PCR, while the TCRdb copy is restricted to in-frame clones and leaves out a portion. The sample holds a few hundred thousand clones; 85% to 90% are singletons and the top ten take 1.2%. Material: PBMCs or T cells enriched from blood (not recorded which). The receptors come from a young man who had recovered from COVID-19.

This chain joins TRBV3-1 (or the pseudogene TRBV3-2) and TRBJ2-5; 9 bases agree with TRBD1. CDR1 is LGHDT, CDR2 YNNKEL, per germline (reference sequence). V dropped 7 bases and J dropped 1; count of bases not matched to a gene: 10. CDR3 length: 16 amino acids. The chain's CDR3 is CASTIPGTGFQETQYF. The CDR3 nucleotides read TGTGCCAGCACCATTCCCGGGACAGGGTTCCAAGAGACCCAGTACTTC.

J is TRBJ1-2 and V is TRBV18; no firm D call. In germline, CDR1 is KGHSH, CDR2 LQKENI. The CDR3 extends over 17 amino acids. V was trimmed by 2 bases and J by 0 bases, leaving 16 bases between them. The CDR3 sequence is CASSPFSQAPANYGYTF. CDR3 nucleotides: TGTGCCAGCTCACCATTTTCCCAGGCTCCAGCTAACTATGGCTACACCTTC.

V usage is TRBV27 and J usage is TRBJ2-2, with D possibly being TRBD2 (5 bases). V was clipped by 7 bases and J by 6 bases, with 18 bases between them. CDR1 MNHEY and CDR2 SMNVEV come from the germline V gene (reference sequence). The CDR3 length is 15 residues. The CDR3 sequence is CASTPLIRLSGELFF. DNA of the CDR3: TGTGCCAGCACCCCGCTTATTAGACTATCCGGGGAGCTGTTTTTT.

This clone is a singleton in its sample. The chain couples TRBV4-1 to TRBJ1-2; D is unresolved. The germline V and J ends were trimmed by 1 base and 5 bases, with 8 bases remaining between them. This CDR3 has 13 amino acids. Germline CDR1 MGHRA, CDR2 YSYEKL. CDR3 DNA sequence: TGCGCCAGCAGCCAAGTGGTGAGTTATGGCTACACCTTC. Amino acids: CASSQVVSYGYTF.

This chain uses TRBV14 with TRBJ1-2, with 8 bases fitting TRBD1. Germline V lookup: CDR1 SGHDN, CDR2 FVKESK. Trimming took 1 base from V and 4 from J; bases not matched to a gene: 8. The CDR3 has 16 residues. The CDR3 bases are TGTGCCAGCAGCCAAGGACAGGGGAGGTATAGCTATGGCTACACCTTC. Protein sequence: CASSQGQGRYSYGYTF.

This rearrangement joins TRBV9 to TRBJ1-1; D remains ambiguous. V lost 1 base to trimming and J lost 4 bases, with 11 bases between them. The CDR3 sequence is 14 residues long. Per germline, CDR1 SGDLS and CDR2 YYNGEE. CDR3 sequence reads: CASSVSPASTEAFF. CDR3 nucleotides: TGTGCCAGCAGCGTATCCCCTGCCAGCACTGAAGCTTTCTTT.

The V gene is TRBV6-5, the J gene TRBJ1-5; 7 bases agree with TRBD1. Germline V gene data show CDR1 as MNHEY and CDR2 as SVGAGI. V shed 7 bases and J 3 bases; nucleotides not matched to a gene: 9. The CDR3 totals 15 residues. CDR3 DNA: TGTGCCAGCAACCCGGGCAGGGGGATCAATCAGCCCCAGCATTTT. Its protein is CASNPGRGINQPQHF.

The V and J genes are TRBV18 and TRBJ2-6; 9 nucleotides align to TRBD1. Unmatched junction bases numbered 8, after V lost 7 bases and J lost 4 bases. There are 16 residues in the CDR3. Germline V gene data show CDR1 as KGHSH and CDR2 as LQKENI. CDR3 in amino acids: CASCPGQGKGANVLTF. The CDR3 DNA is TGTGCCAGCTGCCCCGGACAGGGGAAGGGGGCCAACGTCCTGACTTTC.

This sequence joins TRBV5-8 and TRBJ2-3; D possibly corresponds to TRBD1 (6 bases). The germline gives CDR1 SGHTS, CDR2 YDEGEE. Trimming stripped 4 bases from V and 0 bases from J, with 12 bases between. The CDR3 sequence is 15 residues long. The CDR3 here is CASSQYGQSTDTQYF. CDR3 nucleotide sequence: TGTGCCAGCAGCCAATACGGACAGAGCACAGATACGCAGTATTTT.

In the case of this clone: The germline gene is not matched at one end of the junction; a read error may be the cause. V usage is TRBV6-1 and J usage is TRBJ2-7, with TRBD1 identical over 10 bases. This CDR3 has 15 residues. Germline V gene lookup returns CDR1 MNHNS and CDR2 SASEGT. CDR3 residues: CASREGTGASYEQYF. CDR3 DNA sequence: TGTGCCAGCAGGGAAGGGACAGGGGCCTCCTACGAGCAGTACTTC.

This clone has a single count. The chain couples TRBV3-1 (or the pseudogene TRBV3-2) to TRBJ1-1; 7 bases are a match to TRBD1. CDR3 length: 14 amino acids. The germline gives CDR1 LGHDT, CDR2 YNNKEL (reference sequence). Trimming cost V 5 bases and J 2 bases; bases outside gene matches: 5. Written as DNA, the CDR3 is TGTGCCAGCAGCTCACGACAGGGTAACACTGAAGCTTTCTTT. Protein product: CASSSRQGNTEAFF.

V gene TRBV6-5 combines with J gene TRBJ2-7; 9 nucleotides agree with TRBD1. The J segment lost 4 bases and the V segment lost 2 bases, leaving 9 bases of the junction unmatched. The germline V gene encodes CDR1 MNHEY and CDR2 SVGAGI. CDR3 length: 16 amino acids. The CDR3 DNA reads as TGTGCCAGCAGTTACAGTGGGACAGGGAAGGTATACGAGCAGTACTTC. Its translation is CASSYSGTGKVYEQYF.

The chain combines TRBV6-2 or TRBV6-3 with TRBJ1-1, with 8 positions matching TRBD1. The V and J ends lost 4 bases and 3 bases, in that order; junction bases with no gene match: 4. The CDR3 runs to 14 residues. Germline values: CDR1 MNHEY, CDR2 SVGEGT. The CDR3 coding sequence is TGTGCCAGCAGTTCCACAGGGGGTGACACTGAAGCTTTCTTT. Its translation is CASSSTGGDTEAFF.

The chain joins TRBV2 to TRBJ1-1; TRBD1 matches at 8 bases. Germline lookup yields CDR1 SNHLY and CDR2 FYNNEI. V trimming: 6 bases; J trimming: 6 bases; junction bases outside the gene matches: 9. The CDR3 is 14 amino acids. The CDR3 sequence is CASRVGQGGPEAFF. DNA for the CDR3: TGTGCCAGCAGGGTAGGACAGGGAGGACCTGAAGCTTTCTTT.

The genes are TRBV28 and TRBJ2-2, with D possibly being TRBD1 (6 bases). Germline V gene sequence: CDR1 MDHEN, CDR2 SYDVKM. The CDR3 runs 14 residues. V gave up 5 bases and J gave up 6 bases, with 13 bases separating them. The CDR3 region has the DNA TGTGCCAGCAGTCCATACAGGGTCCCCGGGGAGCTGTTTTTT. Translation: CASSPYRVPGELFF. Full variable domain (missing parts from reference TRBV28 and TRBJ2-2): DVKVTQSSRYLVKRTGEKVFLECVQDMDHENMFWYRQDPGLGLRLIYFSYDVKMKEKGDIPEGYSVSREKKERFSLILESASTNQTSMYLCASSPYRVPGELFFGEGSRLTVL.

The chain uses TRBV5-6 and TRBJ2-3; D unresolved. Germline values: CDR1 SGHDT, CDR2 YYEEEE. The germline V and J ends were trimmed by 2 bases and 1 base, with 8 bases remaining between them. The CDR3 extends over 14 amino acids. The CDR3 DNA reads TGTGCCAGCAGCTTTGTAGAGGGCACAGATACGCAGTATTTT. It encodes CASSFVEGTDTQYF.

The CDR3 DNA is TGTGCCAGTAGTAGGCAGGGCTCTGGGGCCAACGTCCTGACTTTC. Translation: CASSRQGSGANVLTF. The rearrangement uses TRBV19 and TRBJ2-6, with D tentatively TRBD1 (5 bases). This CDR3 spans 15 amino acids. V gave up 4 bases and J gave up 0 bases, with 7 bases separating them. Germline-derived CDR1 and CDR2 are LNHDA and SQIVND (reference sequence).

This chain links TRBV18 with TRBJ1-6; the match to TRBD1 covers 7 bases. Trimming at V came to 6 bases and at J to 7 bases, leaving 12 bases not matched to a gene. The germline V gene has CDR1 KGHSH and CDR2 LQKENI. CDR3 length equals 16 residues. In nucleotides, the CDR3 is TGTGCCAGCTCGACGGACAGGATGATGACCAATTCACCCCTCCACTTT. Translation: CASSTDRMMTNSPLHF.